This paragraph covers one TCR beta chain sequence. Its target is unknown. A read error may explain this, as a much larger clone is one base away. TCRdb re-called the 5' RACE reads with MiXCR, one entry per CDR3 protein. The repertoire holds about 570,000 distinct CDR3 sequences, with 7.5% to 10% as singletons. The data originate from a study of identical twins. Broader study findings: Twin sharing of out-of-frame TCR alpha was underestimated by models in monozygotic pairs.

Germline CDR1 DFQATT, CDR2 SNEGSKA (reference sequence). The CDR3 totals 14 residues. Deletions cut 0 bases from V and 2 bases from J, with 8 bases between. In addition, the sample was reused for a study of yellow fever vaccine responses in identical twins.

Sequencing was performed on PBMCs. The rearrangement uses TRBV20-1 and TRBJ1-3; no clear D. The sequence was collected from a woman aged 18-29 years in good health. CDR3 DNA: TGCAGTGCTAGAGATCCATGGGCTGGAAACACCATATATTTT. The encoded protein is CSARDPWAGNTIYF.